A selection of T cell receptor beta chains follows, all from one sample in a study of cytomegalovirus exposure and HLA in healthy donors. Using immunoSEQ multiplex PCR, the repertoire was profiled, and TCRdb retains in-frame clones only, with some absent. Here the sample spans fewer than 200,000 clones, around a tenth being singletons. The material sequenced was PBMCs. These receptor sequences come from a woman aged 25-40 years in good health and CMV-seropositive. The CDR3 runs from the conserved cysteine through the conserved F or W. A D gene is named only where the DNA matches it firmly. Some rows have no size entry. The others give once, few or many, or a class for an expanded clone.

V gene	D gene	J gene	CDR3 length	clone size	CDR3 protein	CDR3 DNA
TRBV9	-	TRBJ1-1	14	-	CASSPQVRGTEAFF	TGTGCCAGCAGCCCCCAAGTCAGGGGCACTGAAGCTTTCTTT
TRBV19	-	TRBJ1-5	14	-	CASSIGSLNQPQHF	TGTGCCAGTAGTATAGGGTCACTTAATCAGCCCCAGCATTTT
TRBV9	TRBD2	TRBJ2-1	15	few	CASSVASGLDNEQFF	TGTGCCAGCAGCGTAGCTAGCGGGCTAGACAATGAGCAGTTCTTC
TRBV18	TRBD1	TRBJ1-5	15	-	CASSDDRVYNQPQHF	TGTGCCAGCTCAGATGACAGGGTATACAATCAGCCCCAGCATTTT
TRBV2	TRBD2	TRBJ2-2	15	few	CASTGTSANTGELFF	TGTGCCAGCACCGGGACTAGCGCGAACACCGGGGAGCTGTTTTTT
TRBV15	-	TRBJ1-2	13	-	CATSSAGGAGYTF	TGTGCCACCAGCAGTGCGGGGGGCGCGGGCTACACCTTC
TRBV7-6	-	TRBJ1-1	14	few	CASSLQGGNTEAFF	TGTGCCAGCAGCTTACAGGGTGGGAACACTGAAGCTTTCTTT
TRBV6-5	-	TRBJ1-1	12	few	CASSGGSTEAFF	TGTGCCAGCAGCGGGGGGAGCACTGAAGCTTTCTTT
TRBV11-3	-	TRBJ2-7	13	-	CASSLDGTYEQYF	TGTGCCAGCAGCTTAGACGGTACCTACGAGCAGTACTTC
TRBV7-9	-	TRBJ1-1	15	-	CASSFGNRVNTEAFF	TGTGCCAGCAGCTTTGGTAACAGGGTGAACACTGAAGCTTTCTTT
TRBV6-1	TRBD1	TRBJ2-7	15	-	CASSERQGYSYEQYF	TGTGCCAGCAGTGAGCGACAGGGGTATTCCTACGAGCAGTACTTC
TRBV5-1	-	TRBJ1-1	16	few	CASSLASTLTGSEAFF	TGCGCCAGCAGCTTGGCTTCCACACTGACGGGAAGTGAAGCTTTCTTT
TRBV29-1	-	TRBJ1-1	14	-	CSVRAGKANTEAFF	TGCAGCGTTAGGGCAGGGAAGGCGAACACTGAAGCTTTCTTT
TRBV10-1	-	TRBJ1-5	12	-	CARYSILQPQHF	TGCGCCAGGTACAGTATTTTACAGCCCCAGCATTTT
TRBV5-1	-	TRBJ2-2	14	few	CASSLDSNTGELFF	TGCGCCAGCAGCTTGGACTCGAACACCGGGGAGCTGTTTTTT
TRBV20-1	-	TRBJ2-2	11	-	CSASPLGELFF	TGCAGTGCTTCCCCCTTGGGGGAGCTGTTTTTT
TRBV5-1	TRBD1	TRBJ1-2	18	-	CASSPAGSTGDFNYGYTF	TGCGCCAGCAGCCCTGCCGGTAGCACAGGGGACTTTAACTATGGCTACACCTTC
TRBV5-1	-	TRBJ2-1	15	few	CASSVLAASYNEQFF	TGCGCCAGCAGTGTTTTAGCGGCCTCCTACAATGAGCAGTTCTTC
TRBV5-1	TRBD2	TRBJ2-1	17	few	CASSSRLAGGWGNEQFF	TGCGCCAGCAGCTCCAGACTAGCGGGAGGTTGGGGCAATGAGCAGTTCTTC
TRBV30	TRBD2	TRBJ2-3	20	few	CAWSVKWASGNPYGTDTQYF	TGTGCCTGGAGTGTGAAGTGGGCTAGCGGGAACCCATATGGGACAGATACGCAGTATTTT
TRBV5-1	-	TRBJ2-3	15	-	CASSLSLEGTDTQYF	TGCGCCAGCAGCTTGTCCCTAGAAGGCACAGATACGCAGTATTTT
TRBV6-1	-	TRBJ1-5	13	-	CASSEISNQPQHF	TGTGCCAGCAGTGAAATCTCTAATCAGCCCCAGCATTTT
TRBV6-5	TRBD2	TRBJ2-1	15	few	CASMPPFGGRNEQFF	TGTGCCAGCATGCCCCCGTTCGGCGGGAGGAATGAGCAGTTCTTC
TRBV21-1	-	TRBJ1-2	13	-	CASSPGTLYGYTF	TGTGCCAGCAGCCCCGGGACACTCTATGGCTACACCTTC
TRBV7-8	-	TRBJ2-1	13	-	CASSLGLFNEQFF	TGTGCCAGCAGCTTAGGACTCTTCAATGAGCAGTTCTTC